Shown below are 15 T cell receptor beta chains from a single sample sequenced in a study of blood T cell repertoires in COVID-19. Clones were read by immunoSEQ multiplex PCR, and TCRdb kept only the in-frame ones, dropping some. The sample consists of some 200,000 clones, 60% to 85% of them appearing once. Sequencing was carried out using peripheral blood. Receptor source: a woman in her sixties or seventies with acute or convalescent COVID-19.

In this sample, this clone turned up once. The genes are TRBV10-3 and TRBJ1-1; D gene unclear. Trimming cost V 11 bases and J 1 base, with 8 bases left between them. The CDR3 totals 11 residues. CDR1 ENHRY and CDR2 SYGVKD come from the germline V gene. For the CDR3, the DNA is TGTGCCGCTCGGGAGAACACTGAAGCTTTCTTT. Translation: CAARENTEAFF.

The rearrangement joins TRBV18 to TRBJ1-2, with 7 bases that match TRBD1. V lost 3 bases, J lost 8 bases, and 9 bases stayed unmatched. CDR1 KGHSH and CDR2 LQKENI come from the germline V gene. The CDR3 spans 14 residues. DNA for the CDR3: TGTGCCAGCTCACCTGAACAGGGGTTAGGGGGCTACACCTTC. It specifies CASSPEQGLGGYTF.

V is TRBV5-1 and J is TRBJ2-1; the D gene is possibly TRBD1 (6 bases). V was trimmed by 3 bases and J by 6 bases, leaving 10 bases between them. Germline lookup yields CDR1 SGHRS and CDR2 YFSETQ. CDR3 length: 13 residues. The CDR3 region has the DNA TGCGCCAGCAGCTCCCTACAGGGCAATGAGCAGTTCTTC. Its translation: CASSSLQGNEQFF.

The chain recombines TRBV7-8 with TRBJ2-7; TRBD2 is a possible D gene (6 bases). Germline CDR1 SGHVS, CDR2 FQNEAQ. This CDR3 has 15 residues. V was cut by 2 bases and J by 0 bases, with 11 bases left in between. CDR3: CASSLSSEGSYEQYF. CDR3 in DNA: TGTGCCAGCAGCTTATCTAGCGAAGGCTCCTACGAGCAGTACTTC.

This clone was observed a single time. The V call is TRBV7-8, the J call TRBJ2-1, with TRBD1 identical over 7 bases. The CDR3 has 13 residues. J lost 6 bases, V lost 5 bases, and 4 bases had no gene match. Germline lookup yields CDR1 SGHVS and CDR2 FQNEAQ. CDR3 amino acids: CASSDRESNEQFF. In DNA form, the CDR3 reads TGTGCCAGCAGCGACAGGGAAAGCAATGAGCAGTTCTTC.

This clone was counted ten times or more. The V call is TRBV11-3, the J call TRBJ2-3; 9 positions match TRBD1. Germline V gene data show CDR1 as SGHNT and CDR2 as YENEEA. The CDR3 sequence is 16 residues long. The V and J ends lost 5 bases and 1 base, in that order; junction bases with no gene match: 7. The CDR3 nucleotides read TGTGCCAGCAGCCCCGGGACAGGGTCGCGCACAGATACGCAGTATTTT. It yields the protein CASSPGTGSRTDTQYF.

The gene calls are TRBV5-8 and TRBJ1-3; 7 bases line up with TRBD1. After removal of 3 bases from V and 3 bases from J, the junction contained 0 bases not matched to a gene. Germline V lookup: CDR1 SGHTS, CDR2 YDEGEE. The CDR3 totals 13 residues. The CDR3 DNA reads TGTGCCAGCAGCTGGGACAGTGGAAACACCATATATTTT. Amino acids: CASSWDSGNTIYF.

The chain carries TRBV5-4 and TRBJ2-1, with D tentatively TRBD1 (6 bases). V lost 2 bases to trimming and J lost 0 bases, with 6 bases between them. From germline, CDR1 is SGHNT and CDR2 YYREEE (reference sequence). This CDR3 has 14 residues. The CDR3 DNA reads TGTGCCAGCAGCTTCAGGGGCTCCTACAATGAGCAGTTCTTC. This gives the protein CASSFRGSYNEQFF.

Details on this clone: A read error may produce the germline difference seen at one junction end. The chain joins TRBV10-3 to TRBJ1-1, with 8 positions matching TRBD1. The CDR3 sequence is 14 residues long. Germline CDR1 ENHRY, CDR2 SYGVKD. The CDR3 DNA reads TGTGCCATCAATGAGGGCAGGGGGCCCACTGAAGCTTTCTTT. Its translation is CAINEGRGPTEAFF.

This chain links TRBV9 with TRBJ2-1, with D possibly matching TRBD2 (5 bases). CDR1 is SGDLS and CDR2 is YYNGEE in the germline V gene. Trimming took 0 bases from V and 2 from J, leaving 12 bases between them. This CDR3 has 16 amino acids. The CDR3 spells CASSVGNSGTYNEQFF. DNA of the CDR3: TGTGCCAGCAGCGTAGGGAATTCCGGGACCTACAATGAGCAGTTCTTC. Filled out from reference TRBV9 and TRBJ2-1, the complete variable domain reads DSGVTQTPKHLITATGQRVTLRCSPRSGDLSVYWYQQSLDQGLQFLIQYYNGEERAKGNILERFSAQQFPDLHSELNLSSLELGDSALYFCASSVGNSGTYNEQFFGPGTRLTVL.

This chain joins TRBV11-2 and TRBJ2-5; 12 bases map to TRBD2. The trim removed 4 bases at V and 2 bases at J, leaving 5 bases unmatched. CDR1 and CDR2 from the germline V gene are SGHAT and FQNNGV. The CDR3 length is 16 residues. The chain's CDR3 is CASSSGLAGPQETQYF. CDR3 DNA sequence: TGTGCCAGCAGCTCCGGACTAGCGGGGCCTCAAGAGACCCAGTACTTC.

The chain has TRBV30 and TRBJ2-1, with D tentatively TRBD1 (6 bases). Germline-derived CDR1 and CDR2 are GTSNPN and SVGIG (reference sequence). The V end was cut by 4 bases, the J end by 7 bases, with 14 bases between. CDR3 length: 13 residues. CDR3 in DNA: TGTGCCTGGACCAAAACAGGGATGAATGAGCAGTTCTTC. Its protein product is CAWTKTGMNEQFF.

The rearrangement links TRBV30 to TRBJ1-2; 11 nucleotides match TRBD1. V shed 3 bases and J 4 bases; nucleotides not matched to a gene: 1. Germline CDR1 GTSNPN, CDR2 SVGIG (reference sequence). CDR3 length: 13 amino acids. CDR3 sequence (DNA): TGTGCCTGGAGGGGGACAGGGGGCTATGGCTACACCTTC. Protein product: CAWRGTGGYGYTF. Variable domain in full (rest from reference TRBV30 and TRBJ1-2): SQTIHQWPATLVQPVGSPLSLECTVEGTSNPNLYWYRQAAGRGLQLLFYSVGIGQISSEVPQNLSASRPQDRQFILSSKKLLLSDSGFYLCAWRGTGGYGYTFGSGTRLTVV.

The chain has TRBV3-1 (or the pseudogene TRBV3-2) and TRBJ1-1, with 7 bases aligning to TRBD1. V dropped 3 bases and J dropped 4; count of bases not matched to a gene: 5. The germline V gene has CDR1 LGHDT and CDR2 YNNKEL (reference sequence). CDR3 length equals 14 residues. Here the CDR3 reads CASSHGQVGTEAFF. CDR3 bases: TGTGCCAGCAGCCACGGACAGGTTGGCACTGAAGCTTTCTTT.

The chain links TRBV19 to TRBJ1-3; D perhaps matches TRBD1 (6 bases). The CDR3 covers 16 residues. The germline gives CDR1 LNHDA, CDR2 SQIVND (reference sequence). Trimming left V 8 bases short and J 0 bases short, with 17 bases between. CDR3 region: CASEMTGPRSGNTIYF. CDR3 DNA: TGTGCCAGTGAGATGACAGGACCCCGCTCTGGAAACACCATATATTTT.